Here is one T cell receptor (beta chain) with its context. As yet, its antigen is unknown. Germline V CDR1 and CDR2: SGDLS, YYNGEE. The CDR3 has 14 residues. With 5 bases clipped from V and 4 bases from J, the junction kept 5 bases outside the gene matches. Using a J-beta primer mix together with a sample-barcoded 5' primer, a second PCR was run for roughly 7 to 12 cycles. TCRdb fed the 5' RACE reads into MiXCR, producing one record per CDR3 protein. The sample includes 1.5 million to 2 million distinct CDR3 sequences, around 48% seen only once; the top ten take approximately 2.1%. This record comes from a study of blood T cells in healthy people across ages. Study-wide results and caveats: Higher diversity, along with more naive CD4+ cells, distinguished long-lived donors from aged donors.

The rearrangement links TRBV9 to TRBJ2-1; 8 bases are a match to TRBD2. The sequence came from a woman aged 40 to 55 in good health. The sample taken for sequencing was blood. CDR3 loop: CASSRGGYYNEQFF. In nucleotides, the CDR3 is TGTGCCAGCAGTCGGGGGGGTTATTACAATGAGCAGTTCTTC. The full variable domain, completed using reference TRBV9 and TRBJ2-1, is DSGVTQTPKHLITATGQRVTLRCSPRSGDLSVYWYQQSLDQGLQFLIQYYNGEERAKGNILERFSAQQFPDLHSELNLSSLELGDSALYFCASSRGGYYNEQFFGPGTRLTVL.